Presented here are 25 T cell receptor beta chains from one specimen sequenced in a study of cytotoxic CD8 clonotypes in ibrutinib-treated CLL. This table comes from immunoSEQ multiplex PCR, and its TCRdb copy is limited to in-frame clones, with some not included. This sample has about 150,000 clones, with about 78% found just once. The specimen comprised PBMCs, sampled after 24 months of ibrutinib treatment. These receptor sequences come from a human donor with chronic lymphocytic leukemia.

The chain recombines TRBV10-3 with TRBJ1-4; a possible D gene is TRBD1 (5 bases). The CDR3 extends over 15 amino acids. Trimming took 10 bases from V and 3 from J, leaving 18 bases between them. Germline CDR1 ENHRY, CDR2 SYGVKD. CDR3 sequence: CATAPGGRSNEKLFF. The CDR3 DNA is TGTGCCACCGCGCCCGGGGGTCGGTCTAATGAAAAACTGTTTTTT.

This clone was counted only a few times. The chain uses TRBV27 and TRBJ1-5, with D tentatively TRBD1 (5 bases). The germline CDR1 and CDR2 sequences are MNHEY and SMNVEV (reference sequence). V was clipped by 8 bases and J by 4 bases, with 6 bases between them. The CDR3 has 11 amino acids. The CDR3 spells CASGTNQPQHF. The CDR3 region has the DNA TGTGCCAGCGGGACGAATCAGCCCCAGCATTTT.

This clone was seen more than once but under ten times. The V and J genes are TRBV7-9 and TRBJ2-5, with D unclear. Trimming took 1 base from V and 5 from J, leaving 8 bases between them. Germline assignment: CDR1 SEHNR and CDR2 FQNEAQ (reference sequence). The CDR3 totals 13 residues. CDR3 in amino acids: CASSLVERETQYF. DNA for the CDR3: TGTGCCAGCAGCTTAGTTGAGAGGGAGACCCAGTACTTC.

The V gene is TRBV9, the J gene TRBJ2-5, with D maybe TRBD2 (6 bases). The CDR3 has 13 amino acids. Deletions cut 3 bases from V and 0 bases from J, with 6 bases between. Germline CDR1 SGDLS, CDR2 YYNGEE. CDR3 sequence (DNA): TGTGCCAGCAGCGGCGGGGACCAAGAGACCCAGTACTTC. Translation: CASSGGDQETQYF.

CDR3 sequence (DNA): TGTGCCAGTCGGGGCCGGGGTGGCTACACCTTC. Translated, it gives CASRGRGGYTF. This chain joins TRBV19 and TRBJ1-2, with a possible D match to TRBD1 (5 bases). Trimming removed 8 bases at V and 7 bases at J, with 11 bases between. The CDR3 length is 11 residues. Germline CDR1 LNHDA, CDR2 SQIVND (reference sequence).

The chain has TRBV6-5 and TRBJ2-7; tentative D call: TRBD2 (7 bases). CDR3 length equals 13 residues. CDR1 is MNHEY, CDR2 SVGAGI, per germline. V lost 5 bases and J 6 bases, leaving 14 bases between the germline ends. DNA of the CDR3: TGTGCCAGCAGTCCCCCTGGGGGGGCCGAGCAGTACTTC. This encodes CASSPPGGAEQYF.

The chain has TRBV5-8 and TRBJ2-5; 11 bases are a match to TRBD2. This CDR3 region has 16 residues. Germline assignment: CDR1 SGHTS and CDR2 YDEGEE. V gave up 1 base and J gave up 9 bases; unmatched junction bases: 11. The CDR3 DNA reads TGTGCCAGCAGCTTGACCACTAGCGGGGGCGCGTTGGCCCAGTACTTC. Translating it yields CASSLTTSGGALAQYF.

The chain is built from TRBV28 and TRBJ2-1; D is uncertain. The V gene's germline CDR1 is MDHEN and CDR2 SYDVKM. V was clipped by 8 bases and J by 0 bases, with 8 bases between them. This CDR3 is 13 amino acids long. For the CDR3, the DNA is TGTGCCAGCGCCACAAGCTCCTACAATGAGCAGTTCTTC. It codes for CASATSSYNEQFF.

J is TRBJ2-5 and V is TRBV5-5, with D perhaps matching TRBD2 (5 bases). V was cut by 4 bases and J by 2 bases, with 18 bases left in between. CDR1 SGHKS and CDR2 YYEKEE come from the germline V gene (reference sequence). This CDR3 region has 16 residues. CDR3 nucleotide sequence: TGTGCCAGCAGCCCAGGACTGTTTGGGCTACAAGAGACCCAGTACTTC. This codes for CASSPGLFGLQETQYF.

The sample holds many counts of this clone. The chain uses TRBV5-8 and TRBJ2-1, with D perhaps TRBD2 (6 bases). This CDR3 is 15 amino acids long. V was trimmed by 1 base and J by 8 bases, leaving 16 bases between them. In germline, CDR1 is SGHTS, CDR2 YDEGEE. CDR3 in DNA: TGTGCCAGCAGCTTGAGGGTAGCGGAGGGCGATGAGCAGTTCTTC. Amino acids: CASSLRVAEGDEQFF.

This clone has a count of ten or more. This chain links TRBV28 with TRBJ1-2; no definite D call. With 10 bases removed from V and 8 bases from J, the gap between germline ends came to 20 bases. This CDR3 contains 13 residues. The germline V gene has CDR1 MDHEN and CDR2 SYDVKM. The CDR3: CATDPGELRGYTF. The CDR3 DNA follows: TGTGCCACCGACCCGGGAGAGCTAAGGGGCTACACCTTC.

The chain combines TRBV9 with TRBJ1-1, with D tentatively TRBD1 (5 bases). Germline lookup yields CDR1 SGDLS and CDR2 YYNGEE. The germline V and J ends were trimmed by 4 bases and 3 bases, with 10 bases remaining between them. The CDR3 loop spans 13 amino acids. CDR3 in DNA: TGTGCCAGCAGCCAGCAGGGAGACACTGAAGCTTTCTTT. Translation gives CASSQQGDTEAFF.

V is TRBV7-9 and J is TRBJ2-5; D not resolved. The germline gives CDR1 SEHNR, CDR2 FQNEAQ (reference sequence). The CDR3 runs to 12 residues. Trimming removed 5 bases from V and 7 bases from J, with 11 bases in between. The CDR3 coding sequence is TGTGCCAGCAGCCCTTTGGTTGGGACCCAGTACTTC. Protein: CASSPLVGTQYF.

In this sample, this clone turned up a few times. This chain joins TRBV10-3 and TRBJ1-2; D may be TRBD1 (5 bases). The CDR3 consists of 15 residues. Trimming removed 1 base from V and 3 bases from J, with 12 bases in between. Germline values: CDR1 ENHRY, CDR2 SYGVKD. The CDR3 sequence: CAISELGGHHYGYTF. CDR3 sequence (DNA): TGTGCCATCAGTGAGTTAGGTGGACACCACTATGGCTACACCTTC.

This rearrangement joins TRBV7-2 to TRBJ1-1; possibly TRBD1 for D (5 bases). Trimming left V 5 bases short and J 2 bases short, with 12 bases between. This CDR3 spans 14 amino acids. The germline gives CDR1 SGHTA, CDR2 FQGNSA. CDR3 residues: CASSPSGGNTEAFF. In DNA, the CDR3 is TGTGCCAGCAGCCCCAGTGGGGGTAACACTGAAGCTTTCTTT.

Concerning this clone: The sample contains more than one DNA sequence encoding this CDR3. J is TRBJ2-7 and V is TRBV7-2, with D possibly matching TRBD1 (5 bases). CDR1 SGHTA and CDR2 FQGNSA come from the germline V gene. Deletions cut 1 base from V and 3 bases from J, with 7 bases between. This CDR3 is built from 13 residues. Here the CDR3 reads CASSLGGGYEQYF. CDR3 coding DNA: TGTGCCAGCAGCTTAGGGGGCGGCTACGAGCAGTACTTC.

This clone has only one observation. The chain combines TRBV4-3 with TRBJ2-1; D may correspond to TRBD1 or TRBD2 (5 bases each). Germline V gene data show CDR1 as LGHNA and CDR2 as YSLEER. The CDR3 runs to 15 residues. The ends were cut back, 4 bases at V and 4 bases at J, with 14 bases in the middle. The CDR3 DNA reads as TGCGCCAGCAGCCCGGGGACGGGCCTATACAATGAGCAGTTCTTC. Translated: CASSPGTGLYNEQFF.

This CDR3 is CASSPKGGGTSPYEQYF. The CDR3 DNA sequence: TGTGCCAGCAGCCCCAAAGGGGGGGGGACTAGCCCCTACGAGCAGTACTTC. The V gene is TRBV11-3, the J gene TRBJ2-7; 9 nucleotides agree with TRBD2. With 5 bases clipped from V and 2 bases from J, the junction kept 13 bases outside the gene matches. CDR3 length equals 17 residues. Germline CDR1 and CDR2: SGHNT and YENEEA. Based on the CDR3 plus reference TRBV11-3 and TRBJ2-7, the full variable domain is EAGVVQSPRYKIIEKKQPVAFWCNPISGHNTLYWYLQNLGQGPELLIRYENEEAVDDSQLPKDRFSAERLKGVDSTLKIQPAELGDSAVYLCASSPKGGGTSPYEQYFGPGTRLTVT.

The CDR3 DNA follows: TGTGCCAGCAGCACCGGACTAGCCTACAATGAGCAGTTCTTC. This translates into CASSTGLAYNEQFF. The chain joins TRBV7-3 to TRBJ2-1; 7 bases map to TRBD2. The V gene end was trimmed by 5 bases and the J gene end by 2 bases; junction bases not matched to a gene: 3. Germline V gene data show CDR1 as SGHTA and CDR2 as FQGTGA. There are 14 residues in the CDR3. Combining the CDR3 with reference TRBV7-3 and TRBJ2-1 gives the whole variable domain GAGVSQTPSNKVTEKGKYVELRCDPISGHTALYWYRQSLGQGPEFLIYFQGTGAADDSGLPNDRFFAVRPEGSVSTLKIQRTERGDSAVYLCASSTGLAYNEQFFGPGTRLTVL.

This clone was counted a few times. CDR3 in amino acids: CASSWGRTEAFF. Written as DNA, the CDR3 is TGTGCCAGCAGCTGGGGGAGGACTGAAGCTTTCTTT. This rearrangement joins TRBV28 to TRBJ1-1; tentative D call: TRBD1 (5 bases). The CDR3 is 12 amino acids. Deletions cut 6 bases from V and 5 bases from J, with 10 bases between. In germline, CDR1 is MDHEN, CDR2 SYDVKM.

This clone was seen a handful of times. The CDR3 bases are TGTGCCAGCACCAAACGAGGGTACACTGAAGCTTTCTTT. Translation gives CASTKRGYTEAFF. This sequence joins TRBV27 and TRBJ1-1, with D unclear. This CDR3 comprises 13 residues. V gave up 7 bases and J gave up 3 bases, with 12 bases separating them. CDR1 MNHEY and CDR2 SMNVEV come from the germline V gene (reference sequence).

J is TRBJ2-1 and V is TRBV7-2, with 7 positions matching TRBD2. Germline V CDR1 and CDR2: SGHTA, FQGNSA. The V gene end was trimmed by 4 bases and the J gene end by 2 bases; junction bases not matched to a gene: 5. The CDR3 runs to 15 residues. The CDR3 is CASSWERGPYNEQFF. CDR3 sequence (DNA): TGTGCCAGCAGCTGGGAGCGGGGTCCCTACAATGAGCAGTTCTTC.

The CDR3 is CASTPRYGTRNQPQHF. DNA for the CDR3: TGTGCCAGTACCCCCCGGTACGGGACACGAAATCAGCCCCAGCATTTT. This chain joins TRBV19 and TRBJ1-5; a weak D match, TRBD1 (6 bases). Trimming left V 7 bases short and J 4 bases short, with 20 bases between. Germline loops: CDR1 LNHDA, CDR2 SQIVND (reference sequence). The CDR3 is made up of 16 amino acids.

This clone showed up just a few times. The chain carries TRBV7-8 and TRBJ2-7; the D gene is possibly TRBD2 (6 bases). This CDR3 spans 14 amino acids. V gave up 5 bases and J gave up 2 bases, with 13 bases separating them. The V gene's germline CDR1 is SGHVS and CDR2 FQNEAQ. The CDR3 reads CASSPGTPAYEQYF. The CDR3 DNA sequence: TGTGCCAGCAGCCCTGGGACTCCCGCCTACGAGCAGTACTTC.

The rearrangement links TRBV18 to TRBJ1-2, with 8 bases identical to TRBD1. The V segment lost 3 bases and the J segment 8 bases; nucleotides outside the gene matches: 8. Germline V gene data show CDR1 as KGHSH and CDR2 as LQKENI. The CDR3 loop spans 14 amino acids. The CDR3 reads CASSPLQGGRGYTF. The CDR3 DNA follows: TGTGCCAGCTCACCCCTACAGGGGGGTAGGGGCTACACCTTC. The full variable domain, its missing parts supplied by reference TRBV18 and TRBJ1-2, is NAGVMQNPRHLVRRRGQEARLRCSPMKGHSHVYWYRQLPEEGLKFMVYLQKENIIDESGMPKERFSAEFPKEGPSILRIQQVVRGDSAAYFCASSPLQGGRGYTFGSGTRLTVV.